This T cell receptor beta chain originates from a study of blood T cells in healthy people across ages. Findings and caveats of the study: The donors' CMV status was not determined, possibly confounding changes in expanded clonotypes.

It was with a sample-barcoded 5' primer and a J-beta primer mix that a second PCR of about 7 to 12 cycles was run. TCRdb re-called the 5' RACE reads with MiXCR, one entry per CDR3 protein. The sample consists of almost 800,000 distinct CDR3 sequences, roughly 60% of them appearing once. In terms of origin and age, donors were healthy Caucasian individuals from Russia aged roughly 6 to 100. A word on this clonotype: Its target is unknown.

From germline, CDR1 is SGDLS and CDR2 YYNGEE. This CDR3 contains 14 residues. The chain links TRBV9 to TRBJ2-4, with D perhaps assigned TRBD1 or TRBD2 (5 bases each). The last part of the DNA fits TRBJ2-7 better; the J call may be wrong. Sequencing was carried out using blood. This sequence originates from a man younger than 45 in good health. DNA for the CDR3: TGTGCCAGCAGCGGGCCGGGACGGGACTACGAGCAGTACTTC. Protein product: CASSGPGRDYEQYF.